A single sample gave rise to the 11 T cell receptor beta chains below, sequenced in a study of T cells in Graves' hyperthyroidism and ophthalmopathy. Amplification targeted TCR beta CDR3 regions from RNA transcripts. HTBI primers were employed in a first-round RT-PCR of the TCR CDR3. One entry per CDR3 protein, called by TCRdb with MiXCR from the multiplex PCR reads. The sample lists approximately 620,000 distinct CDR3 sequences, 16% occurring once. Sequenced: blood. The receptors here all came from a woman aged 35 to 49 with Graves' ophthalmopathy.

This clonotype was detected many times. The chain is built from TRBV28 and TRBJ2-7; D is undetermined. The CDR3 consists of 13 residues. CDR1 MDHEN and CDR2 SYDVKM come from the germline V gene. The V end lost 0 bases, the J end lost 6 bases, and 9 bases lay between the germline ends. CDR3 in DNA: TGTGCCAGCAGTTTATGGGGCAGAGGCGAGCAGTACTTC. It specifies CASSLWGRGEQYF.

The chain couples TRBV7-9 to TRBJ2-3; the D is unclear. The V end was cut by 5 bases, the J end by 2 bases, with 14 bases between. The CDR3 covers 15 residues. The germline V gene has CDR1 SEHNR and CDR2 FQNEAQ (reference sequence). CDR3 in DNA: TGTGCCAGCAGCCAGTTTATCGCCTCCACAGATACGCAGTATTTT. As protein: CASSQFIASTDTQYF. The full variable domain, with the rest looked up from reference TRBV7-9 and TRBJ2-3, is DTGVSQNPRHKITKRGQNVTFRCDPISEHNRLYWYRQTLGQGPEFLTYFQNEAQLEKSRLLSDRFSAERPKGSFSTLEIQRTEQGDSAMYLCASSQFIASTDTQYFGPGTRLTVL.

The chain has TRBV20-1 and TRBJ1-2, with TRBD1 matching over 9 bases. This CDR3 comprises 15 residues. J gave up 0 bases and V 3 bases, and 5 bases lay outside the gene matches. Germline-derived CDR1 and CDR2 are DFQATT and SNEGSKA (reference sequence). CDR3 loop: CSARTGGNPNYGYTF. CDR3 in DNA: TGCAGTGCTAGGACAGGGGGGAATCCTAACTATGGCTACACCTTC.

Comments on this clonotype: This may arise from a read error, as a much more abundant clone is one base away. The V gene is TRBV7-3, the J gene TRBJ1-1; 7 bases are a match to TRBD1. The ends lost 5 bases at V and 5 bases at J; junction bases unmatched: 11. Germline values: CDR1 SGHTA, CDR2 FQGTGA. The CDR3 is 15 amino acids. CDR3 amino acids: CASSQGQRALTEAFF. CDR3 nucleotide sequence: TGTGCCAGCAGCCAGGGACAGAGGGCGCTTACTGAAGCTTTCTTT.

This clonotype came up many times. The rearrangement uses TRBV11-2 and TRBJ2-5; the D gene is possibly TRBD1 (6 bases). Deletions cut 1 base from V and 6 bases from J, with 27 bases between. The length of the CDR3 is 19 residues. Germline CDR1 and CDR2: SGHAT and FQNNGV. CDR3 amino acids: CASSLGGWGRRPGQQTQYF. In nucleotides, the CDR3 is TGTGCCAGCAGCTTAGGGGGATGGGGGCGCCGGCCGGGGCAGCAGACCCAGTACTTC.

This clonotype appeared many times. This sequence joins TRBV29-1 and TRBJ2-5; D not resolved. This CDR3 comprises 11 residues. V was cut by 3 bases and J by 5 bases, with 7 bases left in between. Germline V gene lookup returns CDR1 SQVTM and CDR2 ANQGSEA. CDR3 sequence reads: CSVDGVETQYF. The CDR3 DNA follows: TGCAGCGTTGACGGTGTGGAGACCCAGTACTTC.

This clonotype was seen more than once but under ten times. A much larger clone lies a single base off, so this may be a read error. This chain joins TRBV3-1 and TRBJ2-7; D assignment may be TRBD1 or TRBD2 (5 bases each). Germline assignment: CDR1 LGHDT and CDR2 YNNKEL (reference sequence). Trimming cost V 2 bases and J 9 bases, with 14 bases left between them. The CDR3 is 13 residues long. CDR3 in DNA: TGTGCCAGCAGCCAAAACCTTCGGGGCGGGCAGTACTTC. As protein: CASSQNLRGGQYF.

The rearrangement links TRBV20-1 to TRBJ1-5; D might be TRBD1 (5 bases). The ends were cut back, 1 base at V and 0 bases at J, with 16 bases in the middle. Per germline, CDR1 DFQATT and CDR2 SNEGSKA (reference sequence). This CDR3 region has 17 residues. The DNA of the CDR3 is TGCAGTGCTAGAGCACCTATTCGGGGGGATAGCAATCAGCCCCAGCATTTT. Its translation: CSARAPIRGDSNQPQHF.

This clonotype was seen a few times. The chain joins TRBV25-1 to TRBJ2-5; 8 nucleotides align to TRBD1. The CDR3 spans 14 residues. Trimming at V came to 4 bases and at J to 6 bases, leaving 7 bases not matched to a gene. From germline, CDR1 is MGHDK and CDR2 SYGVNS. CDR3 amino acids: CASSANQGAQTQYF. The CDR3 DNA follows: TGTGCCAGCAGTGCTAACCAGGGGGCTCAGACCCAGTACTTC.

The genes are TRBV20-1 and TRBJ2-7; 7 bases are shared with TRBD2. Germline V gives CDR1 DFQATT, CDR2 SNEGSKA (reference sequence). CDR3 length: 15 amino acids. The V and J ends lost 1 base and 2 bases, in that order; junction bases with no gene match: 8. Written as DNA, the CDR3 is TGCAGTGCTAGAGGGGTTAGCGGGCTCCCCTACGAGCAGTACTTC. It specifies CSARGVSGLPYEQYF.

This clonotype was counted at least ten times. The chain couples TRBV7-3 to TRBJ2-3; D may be TRBD1 or TRBD2 (6 bases each). Germline CDR1 is SGHTA and CDR2 is FQGTGA. V was clipped by 5 bases and J by 3 bases, with 15 bases between them. This CDR3 comprises 15 residues. This CDR3 reads CASSPGGTRTDTQYF. CDR3 in DNA: TGTGCCAGCAGCCCCGGGGGCACCAGGACAGATACGCAGTATTTT.